A selection of T cell receptor beta chains follows, all from one sample in a study of PD-L1 blockade in urothelial cancer. The protocol was immunoSEQ multiplex PCR, while the TCRdb copy is restricted to in-frame clones and leaves out a portion. The repertoire holds roughly 32,000 clones, around 83% seen once, with about 31% in the top ten. The source was PBMCs, collected around atezolizumab (anti-PD-L1) treatment. The source is a man in his 60s with urothelial cancer. Each CDR3 is given with its conserved first and last residue. A D gene is named only where the DNA matches it firmly. Clone size, where shown, is once, few, many, or a class for clones that have expanded.

medium-sized	TRBV7-9	13	NA	TRBJ2-7	CASSQDSSYEQYF	TGTGCCAGCAGCCAGGACAGTTCCTACGAGCAGTACTTC
once	TRBV27	14	NA	TRBJ1-6	CASSFRGYNSPLHF	TGTGCCAGCAGTTTTCGGGGGTATAATTCACCCCTCCACTTT
few	TRBV9	16	TRBD1	TRBJ2-3	CASSVEETGFSDTQYF	TGTGCCAGCAGCGTAGAAGAGACAGGGTTTTCAGATACGCAGTATTTT
NA	TRBV7-6	16	TRBD1	TRBJ1-3	CASSPLTGSTGNTIYF	TGTGCCAGCAGCCCGCTGACAGGGAGTACCGGAAACACCATATATTTT
NA	TRBV10-3	17	TRBD1	TRBJ2-7	CAISEGGIRQGAYEQYF	TGTGCCATCAGTGAGGGGGGAATCAGACAGGGGGCCTACGAGCAGTACTTC
NA	TRBV6-5	15	TRBD1	TRBJ2-7	CASSYSGQGSYEQYF	TGTGCCAGCAGTTACTCTGGACAGGGGTCCTACGAGCAGTACTTC
NA	TRBV11-1	14	TRBD1	TRBJ1-6	CASSYRTGGSPLHF	TGTGCCAGCAGCTACCGGACAGGGGGCTCACCCCTCCACTTT
NA	TRBV7-3	14	NA	TRBJ2-5	CASSFQGGGETQYF	TGTGCCAGCAGCTTCCAGGGGGGTGGGGAGACCCAGTACTTC
NA	TRBV6-6	13	NA	TRBJ2-7	CASSYSSSYEQYF	TGTGCCAGCAGTTACTCGAGCTCCTACGAGCAGTACTTC
NA	TRBV20-1	11	NA	TRBJ2-7	CSARNSYEQYF	TGCAGTGCTAGAAACAGCTACGAGCAGTACTTC
NA	TRBV27	14	TRBD2	TRBJ2-5	CASSLWGGQETQYF	TGTGCCAGCAGTCTTTGGGGGGGCCAAGAGACCCAGTACTTC
NA	TRBV18	15	NA	TRBJ1-1	CASSPPTQWNTEAFF	TGTGCCAGCTCACCGCCAACCCAGTGGAACACTGAAGCTTTCTTT
NA	TRBV6-5	14	TRBD2	TRBJ2-3	CASSYAGGTDTQYF	TGTGCCAGCAGTTACGCGGGAGGCACAGATACGCAGTATTTT
once	TRBV27	14	NA	TRBJ1-5	CASRSGGAGQPQHF	TGTGCCAGCCGATCGGGGGGAGCGGGTCAGCCCCAGCATTTT
once	TRBV25-1	15	NA	TRBJ2-7	CASTGLGGPAYEQYF	TGTGCCAGCACCGGACTGGGGGGGCCAGCCTACGAGCAGTACTTC